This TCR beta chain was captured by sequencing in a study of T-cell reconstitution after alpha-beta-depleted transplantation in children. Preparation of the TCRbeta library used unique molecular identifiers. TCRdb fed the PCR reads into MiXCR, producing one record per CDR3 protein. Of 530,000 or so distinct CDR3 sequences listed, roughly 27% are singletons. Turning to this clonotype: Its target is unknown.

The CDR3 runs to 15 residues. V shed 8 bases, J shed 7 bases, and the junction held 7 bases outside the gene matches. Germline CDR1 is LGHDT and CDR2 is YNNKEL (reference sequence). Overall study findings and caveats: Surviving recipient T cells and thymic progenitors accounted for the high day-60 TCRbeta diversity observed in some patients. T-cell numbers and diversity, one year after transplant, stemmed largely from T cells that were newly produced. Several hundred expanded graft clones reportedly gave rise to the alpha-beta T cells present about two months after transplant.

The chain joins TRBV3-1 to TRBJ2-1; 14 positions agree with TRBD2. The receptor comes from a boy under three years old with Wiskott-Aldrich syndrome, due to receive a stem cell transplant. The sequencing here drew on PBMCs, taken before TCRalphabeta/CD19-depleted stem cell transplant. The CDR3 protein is CASGGTSGGKNEQFF. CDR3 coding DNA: TGTGCCAGCGGGGGGACTAGCGGGGGAAAGAATGAGCAGTTCTTC.